Listed below are T cell receptor beta chains from one sample, sequenced in a study of lung T cells in sarcoidosis with Löfgren's syndrome. TCRdb redid the calling of the reads with MiXCR, one entry per CDR3 protein. The repertoire holds 15,000 to 25,000 distinct CDR3 sequences, 21% seen once, with approximately 0.77% in the top ten. The sample consisted of CD4+ T cells from bronchoalveolar lavage. Receptor source: a human donor with sarcoidosis (Löfgren's syndrome or another form), or a control subject (not recorded which). Each CDR3 is given with its conserved first and last residue. The D gene is left open where the match is weak. Not every row has a clone size; where given, it reads once, few, many or a size class.

j_call d_call v_call clone_size cdr3_aa cdr3_nt
TRBJ1-1 TRBD1 TRBV10-3 many CAKKDRGDTEAFF TGTGCCAAGAAAGACAGGGGAGACACTGAAGCTTTCTTT
TRBJ1-6 TRBD1 TRBV20-1 . CNARDRAGGDSPLHF TGCAATGCTAGAGATCGGGCAGGGGGGGACTCACCCCTCCACTTT
TRBJ2-1 TRBD2 TRBV19 once CASSIGREDSYNEQLF TGTGCCAGTAGTATAGGACGGGAGGACTCCTACAATGAGCAGCTCTTC
TRBJ1-4 . TRBV6-1 many CASGERTRNQKLFF TGTGCCAGCGGAGAGAGGACACGCAACCAAAAACTGTTTTTT
TRBJ2-5 . TRBV7-9 few CASTRTDAQYF TGTGCCAGCACCCGTACCGATGCCCAGTACTTC
TRBJ2-1 . TRBV5-1 many CASSLEQGSNEQFF TGCGCCAGCAGCTTAGAACAGGGAAGCAATGAGCAGTTCTTC
TRBJ2-5 TRBD2 TRBV30 . CARGTSGRAERETQYF TGTGCCCGCGGGACTAGCGGGAGGGCCGAGCGAGAGACCCAGTACTTC
TRBJ2-1 TRBD1 TRBV12-3/TRBV12-4 few CASSRRTGVISNEQFF TGTGCCAGCAGCCGTAGGACAGGGGTGATAAGCAATGAGCAGTTCTTC
TRBJ2-2 . TRBV5-1 . CASSLLTASTGELFF TGCGCCAGCAGCTTGTTGACAGCGAGCACCGGGGAGCTGTTTTTT
TRBJ1-3 . TRBV6-1 medium-sized CASSRRGTGGNTIYF TGTGCCAGCAGTCGTCGTGGCACCGGCGGAAACACCATATATTTT
TRBJ2-7 . TRBV2 many CASSPRTRAYEQYF TGTGCCAGCAGTCCACGGACCCGTGCCTACGAGCAGTACTTC